The entry below gives a single T cell receptor (beta chain) sequence along with its context. The data are from a study of OX40 agonist ivuxolimab in advanced cancers. Germline lookup yields CDR1 LNHDA and CDR2 SQIVND (reference sequence). This CDR3 is built from 14 residues. V was shortened by 4 bases and J by 5 bases, with 13 bases between the two germline ends. Libraries were prepared by immunoSEQ multiplex PCR; TCRdb keeps only in-frame clonotypes and omits some of them. Here the sample spans under 90,000 clones, 75% to 90% being singletons. Sample: CD4+ or CD8+ T cells sorted from blood, taken in a trial of the OX40 agonist ivuxolimab. The V and J genes are TRBV19 and TRBJ2-3; D is perhaps TRBD2 (6 bases). The sequence derives from an adult with an advanced solid tumor such as melanoma, head and neck, liver or kidney cancer. The CDR3 DNA is TGTGCCAGTAGTACTACTAGCCAGGTAGATACGCAGTATTTT. Translated, it gives CASSTTSQVDTQYF.